This TCR beta chain emerged from a study of blood T cell repertoires in COVID-19. The table came from immunoSEQ multiplex PCR; TCRdb's copy has only in-frame clones and leaves some out. Of roughly 500,000 clones in the sample, 89% are singletons; the top ten hold about 0.91%. Seattle researchers signed up patients amid active infection and tracked them longitudinally. Sequenced material: peripheral blood. This TCR was recovered from a man between 18 and 29 years old with COVID-19, enrolled during active disease.

The DNA of the CDR3 is TGCGCCAGCAGCGACGGAGCTAGCAATCAGCCCCAGCATTTT. Translating gives CASSDGASNQPQHF. The chain employs TRBV4-1 and TRBJ1-5; D is unresolved. CDR3 length: 14 residues. From germline, CDR1 is MGHRA and CDR2 YSYEKL. The V end lost 5 bases, the J end lost 0 bases, and 8 bases lay between the germline ends.